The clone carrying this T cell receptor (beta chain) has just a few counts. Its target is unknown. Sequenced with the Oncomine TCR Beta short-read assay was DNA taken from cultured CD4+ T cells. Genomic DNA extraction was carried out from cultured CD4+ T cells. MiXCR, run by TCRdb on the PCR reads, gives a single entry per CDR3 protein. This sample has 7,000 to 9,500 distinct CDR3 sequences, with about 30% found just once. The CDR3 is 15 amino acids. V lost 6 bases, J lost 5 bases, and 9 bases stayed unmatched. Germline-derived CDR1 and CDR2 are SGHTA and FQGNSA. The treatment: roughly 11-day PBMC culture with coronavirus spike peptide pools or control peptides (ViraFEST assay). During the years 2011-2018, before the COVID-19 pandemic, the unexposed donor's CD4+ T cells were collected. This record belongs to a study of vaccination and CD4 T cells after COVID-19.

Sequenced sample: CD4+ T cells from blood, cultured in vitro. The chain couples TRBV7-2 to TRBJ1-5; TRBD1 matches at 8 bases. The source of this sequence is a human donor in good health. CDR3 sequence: CASRPGQGHYQPQHF. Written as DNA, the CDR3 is TGTGCCAGCAGACCCGGACAGGGACACTATCAGCCCCAGCATTTT.